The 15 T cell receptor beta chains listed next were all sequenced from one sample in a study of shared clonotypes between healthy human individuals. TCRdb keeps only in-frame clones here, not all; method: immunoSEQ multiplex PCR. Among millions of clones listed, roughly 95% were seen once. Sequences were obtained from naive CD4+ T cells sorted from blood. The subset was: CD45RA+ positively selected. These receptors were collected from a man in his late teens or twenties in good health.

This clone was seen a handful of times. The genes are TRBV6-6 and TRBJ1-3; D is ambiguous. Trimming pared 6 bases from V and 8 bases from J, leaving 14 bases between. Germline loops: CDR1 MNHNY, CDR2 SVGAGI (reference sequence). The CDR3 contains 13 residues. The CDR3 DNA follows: TGTGCCAGCAGGCACTCTGAGTGGTACACCATATATTTT. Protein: CASRHSEWYTIYF.

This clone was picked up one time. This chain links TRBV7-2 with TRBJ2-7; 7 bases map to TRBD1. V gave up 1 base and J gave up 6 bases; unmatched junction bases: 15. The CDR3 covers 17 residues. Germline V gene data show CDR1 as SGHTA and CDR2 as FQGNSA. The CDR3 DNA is TGTGCCAGCAGCTTAGGGCTCCGGGGCAGGGGGTCTCGCGAGCAGTACTTC. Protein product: CASSLGLRGRGSREQYF.

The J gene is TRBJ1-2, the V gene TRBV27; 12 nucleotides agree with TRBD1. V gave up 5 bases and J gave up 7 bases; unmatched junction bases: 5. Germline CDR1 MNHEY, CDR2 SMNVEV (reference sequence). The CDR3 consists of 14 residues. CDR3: CASSKGQGAIGYTF. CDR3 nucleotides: TGTGCCAGCAGTAAGGGACAGGGGGCGATTGGCTACACCTTC.

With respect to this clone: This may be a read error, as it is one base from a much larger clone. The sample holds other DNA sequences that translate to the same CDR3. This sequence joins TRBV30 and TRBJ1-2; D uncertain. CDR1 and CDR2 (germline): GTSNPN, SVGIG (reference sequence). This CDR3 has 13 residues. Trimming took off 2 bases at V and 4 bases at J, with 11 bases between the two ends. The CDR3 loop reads CAWSLGGFYGYTF. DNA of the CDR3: TGTGCCTGGAGTCTAGGAGGCTTCTATGGCTACACCTTC.

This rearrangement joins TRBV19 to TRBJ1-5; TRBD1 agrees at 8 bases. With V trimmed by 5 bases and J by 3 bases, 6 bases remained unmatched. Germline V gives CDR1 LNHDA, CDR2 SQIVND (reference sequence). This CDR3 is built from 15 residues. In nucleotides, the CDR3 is TGTGCCAGTAGTGCGGGACAGGCCAACAATCAGCCCCAGCATTTT. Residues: CASSAGQANNQPQHF.

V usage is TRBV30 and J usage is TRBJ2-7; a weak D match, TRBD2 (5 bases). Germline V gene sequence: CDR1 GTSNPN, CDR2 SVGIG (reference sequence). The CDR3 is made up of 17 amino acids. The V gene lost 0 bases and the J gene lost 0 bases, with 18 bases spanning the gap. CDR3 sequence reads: CAWSVNLGLKDSYEQYF. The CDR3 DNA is TGTGCCTGGAGTGTCAATCTTGGACTGAAGGACTCCTACGAGCAGTACTTC.

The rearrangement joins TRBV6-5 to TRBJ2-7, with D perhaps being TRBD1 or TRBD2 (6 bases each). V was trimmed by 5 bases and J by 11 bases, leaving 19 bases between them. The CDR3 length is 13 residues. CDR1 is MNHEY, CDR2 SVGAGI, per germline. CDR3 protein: CASSKGFGGGEYF. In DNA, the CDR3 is TGTGCCAGCAGTAAGGGCTTTGGAGGGGGAGAGTACTTC.

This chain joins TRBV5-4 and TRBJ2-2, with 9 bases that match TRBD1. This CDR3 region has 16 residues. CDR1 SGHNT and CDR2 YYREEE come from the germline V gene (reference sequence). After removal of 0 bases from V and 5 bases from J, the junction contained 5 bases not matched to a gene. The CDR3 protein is CASSLARDRVTGELFF. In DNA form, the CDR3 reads TGTGCCAGCAGCTTGGCTCGGGACAGGGTAACCGGGGAGCTGTTTTTT.

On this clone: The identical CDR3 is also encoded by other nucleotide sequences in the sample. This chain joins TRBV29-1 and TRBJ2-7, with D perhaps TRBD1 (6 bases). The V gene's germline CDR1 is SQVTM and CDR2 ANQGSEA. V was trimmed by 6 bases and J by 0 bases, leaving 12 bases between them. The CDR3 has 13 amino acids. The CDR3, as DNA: TGCAGCGTGGGGGCGGGCGGCTCCTACGAGCAGTACTTC. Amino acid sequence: CSVGAGGSYEQYF.

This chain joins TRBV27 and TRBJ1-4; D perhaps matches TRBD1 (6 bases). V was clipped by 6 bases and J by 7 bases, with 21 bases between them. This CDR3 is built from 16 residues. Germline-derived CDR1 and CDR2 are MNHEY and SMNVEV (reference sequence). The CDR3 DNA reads TGTGCCAGCAGCTTTTCCACAAGGGGGAGTGGTGAAAAACTGTTTTTT. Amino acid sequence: CASSFSTRGSGEKLFF.

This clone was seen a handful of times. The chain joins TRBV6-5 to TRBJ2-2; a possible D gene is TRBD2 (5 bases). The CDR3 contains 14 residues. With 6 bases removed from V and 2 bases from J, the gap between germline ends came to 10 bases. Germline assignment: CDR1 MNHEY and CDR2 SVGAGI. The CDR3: CASRNEGNTGELFF. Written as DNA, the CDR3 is TGTGCCAGCAGGAATGAGGGAAACACCGGGGAGCTGTTTTTT.

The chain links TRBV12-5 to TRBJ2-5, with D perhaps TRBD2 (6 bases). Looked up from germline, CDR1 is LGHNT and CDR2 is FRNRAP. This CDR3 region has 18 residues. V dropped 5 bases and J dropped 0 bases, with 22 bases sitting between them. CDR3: CASGPPLWEDRYQETQYF. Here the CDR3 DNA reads TGTGCTAGTGGTCCTCCCCTGTGGGAGGACCGATACCAAGAGACCCAGTACTTC. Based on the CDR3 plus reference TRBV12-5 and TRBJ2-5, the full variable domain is DARVTQTPRHKVTEMGQEVTMRCQPILGHNTVFWYRQTMMQGLELLAYFRNRAPLDDSGMPKDRFSAEMPDATLATLKIQPSEPRDSAVYFCASGPPLWEDRYQETQYFGPGTRLLVL.

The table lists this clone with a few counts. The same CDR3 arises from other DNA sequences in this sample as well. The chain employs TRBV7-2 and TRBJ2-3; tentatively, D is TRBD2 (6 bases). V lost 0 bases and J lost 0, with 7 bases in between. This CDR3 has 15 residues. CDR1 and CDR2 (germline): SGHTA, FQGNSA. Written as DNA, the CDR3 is TGTGCCAGCAGCTTAGCTAGCGGAAGCACAGATACGCAGTATTTT. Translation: CASSLASGSTDTQYF. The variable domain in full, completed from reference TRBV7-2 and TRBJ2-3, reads GAGVSQSPSNKVTEKGKDVELRCDPISGHTALYWYRQSLGQGLEFLIYFQGNSAPDKSGLPSDRFSAERTGGSVSTLTIQRTQQEDSAVYLCASSLASGSTDTQYFGPGTRLTVL.

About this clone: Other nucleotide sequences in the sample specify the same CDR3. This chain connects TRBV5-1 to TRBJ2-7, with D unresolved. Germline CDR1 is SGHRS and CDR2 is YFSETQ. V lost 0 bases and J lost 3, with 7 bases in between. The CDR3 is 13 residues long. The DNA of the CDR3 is TGCGCCAGCAGCTTGGGAACTCTCTACGAGCAGTACTTC. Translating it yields CASSLGTLYEQYF.

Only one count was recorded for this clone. CDR3 bases: TGTGCCTGGAGTGTTTTTGGGAACTATGGCTACACCTTC. This translates into CAWSVFGNYGYTF. The rearrangement joins TRBV30 to TRBJ1-2, with D hard to call. Looked up from germline, CDR1 is GTSNPN and CDR2 is SVGIG (reference sequence). This CDR3 has 13 amino acids. Trimming removed 0 bases from V and 2 bases from J, with 7 bases in between.